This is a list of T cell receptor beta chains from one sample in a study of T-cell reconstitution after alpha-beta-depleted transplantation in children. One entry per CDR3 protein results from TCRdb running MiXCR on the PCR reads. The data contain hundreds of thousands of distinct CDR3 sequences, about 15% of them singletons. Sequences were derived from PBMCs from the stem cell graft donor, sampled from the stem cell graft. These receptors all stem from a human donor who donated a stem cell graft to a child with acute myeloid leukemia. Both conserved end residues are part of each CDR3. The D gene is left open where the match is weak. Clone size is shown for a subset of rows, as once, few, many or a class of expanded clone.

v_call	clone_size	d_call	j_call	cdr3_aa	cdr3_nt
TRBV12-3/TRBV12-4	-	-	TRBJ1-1	CTSCFFSLGLRTLNTEAFF	TGTACCAGCTGTTTTTTTAGTCTGGGTTTACGTACCTTGAACACTGAAGCTTTCTTT
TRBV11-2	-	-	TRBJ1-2	CASSPDGAAYGYTF	TGTGCCAGCAGCCCGGACGGAGCGGCCTATGGCTACACCTTC
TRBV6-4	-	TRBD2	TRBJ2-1	CASSPLAGGPYEQFF	TGTGCCAGCAGCCCTCTGGCGGGGGGGCCTTATGAGCAGTTCTTC
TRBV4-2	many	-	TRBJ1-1	CASSQDFQVNRAEAFF	TGTGCCAGCAGCCAAGACTTTCAGGTCAACAGGGCTGAAGCTTTCTTT
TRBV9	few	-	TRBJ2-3	CASSVGLGLQDTQYF	TGTGCCAGCAGCGTAGGCTTGGGACTCCAAGATACGCAGTATTTT
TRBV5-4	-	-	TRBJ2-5	CASSQVSTGEETQYF	TGTGCCAGCAGCCAGGTATCAACAGGAGAAGAGACCCAGTACTTC
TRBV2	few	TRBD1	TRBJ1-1	CASKLGQATEAFF	TGTGCCAGCAAGCTCGGACAGGCTACTGAAGCTTTCTTT
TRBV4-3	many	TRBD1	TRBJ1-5	CASSQDREQGAQHF	TGCGCCAGCAGCCAAGATAGGGAACAGGGGGCGCAGCATTTT
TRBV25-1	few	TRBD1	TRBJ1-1	CASSATGVINTEAFF	TGTGCCAGCAGTGCGACAGGGGTGATAAACACTGAAGCTTTCTTT
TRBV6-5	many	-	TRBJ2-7	CASSYGTRGTYEQYF	TGTGCCAGCAGTTACGGGACCAGGGGCACCTACGAGCAGTACTTC
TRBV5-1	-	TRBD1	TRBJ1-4	CASSKLGQGEEKLFF	TGCGCCAGCTCGAAGCTCGGACAGGGGGAGGAAAAACTGTTTTTT
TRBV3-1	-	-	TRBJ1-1	CASSQAAATEAFF	TGTGCCAGCAGCCAAGCGGCAGCAACTGAAGCTTTCTTT
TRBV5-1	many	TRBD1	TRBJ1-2	CASSFRDRDGYTF	TGCGCCAGCAGCTTCCGGGACAGGGATGGCTACACCTTC
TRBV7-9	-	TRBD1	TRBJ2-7	CASRKGTGGPYEQYF	TGTGCCAGCAGAAAAGGGACAGGGGGGCCCTACGAGCAGTACTTC
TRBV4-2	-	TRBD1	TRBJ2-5	CASSLQTGAGQETQYF	TGTGCCAGCAGCCTACAAACAGGGGCCGGTCAAGAGACCCAGTACTTC
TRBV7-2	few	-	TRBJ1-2	CASSVRRSSYGYTF	TGTGCCAGCAGCGTCCGCCGGTCTTCCTATGGCTACACCTTC
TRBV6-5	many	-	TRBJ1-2	CASSYYRDINYGYTF	TGTGCCAGCAGTTACTACCGTGACATTAACTATGGCTACACCTTC
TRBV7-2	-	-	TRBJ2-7	CASSSRETVHF	TGTGCCAGCAGCTCGAGGGAAACAGTACACTTC
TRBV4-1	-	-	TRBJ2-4	CASSQVQERLFKNIQYF	TGCGCCAGCAGCCAAGTTCAGGAACGGTTATTCAAAAACATTCAGTACTTC
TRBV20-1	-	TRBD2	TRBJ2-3	CSAWGLAGGPGTDTQYF	TGCAGTGCCTGGGGACTAGCGGGGGGCCCGGGGACAGATACGCAGTATTTT
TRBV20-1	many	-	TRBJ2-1	CSARSISIAYNEQFF	TGCAGTGCTAGATCGATCAGTATCGCCTACAATGAGCAGTTCTTC
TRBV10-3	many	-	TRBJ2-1	CAISDPGGGNNEQFF	TGTGCCATCAGTGACCCAGGCGGAGGGAACAATGAGCAGTTCTTC
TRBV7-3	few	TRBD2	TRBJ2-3	CASSLTSSGGADTQYF	TGTGCCAGCAGCTTAACCTCTAGCGGGGGAGCAGATACGCAGTATTTT
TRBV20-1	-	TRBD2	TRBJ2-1	CSAANPGLAGGTSSQFF	TGCAGTGCTGCTAATCCGGGACTAGCGGGGGGGACGTCTTCGCAGTTCTTC
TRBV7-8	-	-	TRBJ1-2	CASSSRAGGQGYTF	TGTGCCAGCAGCTCCCGTGCGGGGGGGCAGGGCTACACCTTC
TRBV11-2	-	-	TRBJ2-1	CASSLERPEQFF	TGTGCCAGCAGCTTAGAACGGCCTGAGCAGTTCTTC
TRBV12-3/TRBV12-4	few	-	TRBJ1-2	CASSLVDVGGYTF	TGTGCCAGCAGTTTAGTAGACGTCGGAGGCTACACCTTC
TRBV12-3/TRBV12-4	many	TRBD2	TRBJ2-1	CASSSSGPYNEQFF	TGTGCCAGCAGTTCTAGCGGGCCATACAATGAGCAGTTCTTC
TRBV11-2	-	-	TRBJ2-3	CASSLGLGKSDTQYF	TGTGCCAGCAGCTTAGGGCTAGGTAAATCGGATACGCAGTATTTT
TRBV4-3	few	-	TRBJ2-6	CASSQEVGAGANVLTF	TGCGCCAGCAGCCAAGAAGTCGGGGCTGGGGCCAACGTCCTGACTTTC
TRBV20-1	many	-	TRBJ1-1	CSASRGGRTEAFF	TGCAGTGCTAGTCGGGGAGGTCGCACTGAAGCTTTCTTT
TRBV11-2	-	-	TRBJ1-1	CASSLVTGEFGGTTTEAFF	TGTGCCAGCAGCTTAGTTACCGGGGAGTTCGGGGGAACTACAACTGAAGCTTTCTTT
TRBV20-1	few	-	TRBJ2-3	CSASSPAVGDTQYF	TGCAGTGCTAGTTCCCCAGCGGTGGGAGATACGCAGTATTTT
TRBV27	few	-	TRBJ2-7	CASSLSVPELYEQYF	TGTGCCAGCAGTTTATCGGTGCCAGAGCTCTACGAGCAGTACTTC
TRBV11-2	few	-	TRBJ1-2	CASSLDLGKAGHGYTF	TGTGCCAGCAGCTTAGATCTCGGGAAGGCGGGACATGGCTACACCTTC
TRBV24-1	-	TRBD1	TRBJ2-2	CATSLTGETGELFF	TGTGCCACCAGTTTGACAGGGGAAACCGGGGAGCTGTTTTTT
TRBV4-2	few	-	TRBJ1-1	CASSPPDRYTEAFF	TGTGCCAGCAGCCCCCCCGACAGATACACTGAAGCTTTCTTT
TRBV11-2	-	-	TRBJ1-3	CASSRQIQGISGGNTIYF	TGTGCCAGCAGCCGACAGATCCAGGGAATCTCTGGGGGAAACACCATATATTTT
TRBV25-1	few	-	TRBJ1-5	CASSDGTSPNQPQHF	TGTGCCAGCAGTGACGGGACGTCTCCCAATCAGCCCCAGCATTTT
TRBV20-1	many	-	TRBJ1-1	CSAPEKGYEAFF	TGCAGTGCTCCTGAGAAAGGGTATGAAGCTTTCTTT
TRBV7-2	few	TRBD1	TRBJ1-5	CASSKSGTVIQPQHF	TGTGCCAGCAGCAAATCCGGGACAGTAATCCAGCCCCAGCATTTT
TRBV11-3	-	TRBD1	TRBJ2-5	CASSDDRDQETQYF	TGTGCCAGCAGCGACGACAGGGACCAAGAGACCCAGTACTTC
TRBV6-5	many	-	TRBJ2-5	CASSYRGGQETQYF	TGTGCCAGCAGTTACAGGGGGGGGCAAGAGACCCAGTACTTC
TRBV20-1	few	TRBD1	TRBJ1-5	CSARDREGAGNQPQHF	TGCAGTGCTAGAGATAGGGAGGGGGCCGGCAATCAGCCCCAGCATTTT
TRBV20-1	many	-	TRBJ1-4	CSATPPSGNEKLFF	TGCAGTGCTACCCCCCCATCAGGAAATGAAAAACTGTTTTTT
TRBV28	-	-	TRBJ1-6	CATAWGIQGPVHF	TGTGCCACCGCGTGGGGGATACAGGGCCCCGTCCACTTT
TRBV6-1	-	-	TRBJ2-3	CASSERVEGTDTQYF	TGTGCCAGCAGTGAACGGGTGGAAGGCACAGATACGCAGTATTTT
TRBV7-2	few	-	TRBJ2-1	CASSSRTGRSYNEQFF	TGTGCCAGCAGCTCTCGGACCGGTCGCTCCTACAATGAGCAGTTCTTC
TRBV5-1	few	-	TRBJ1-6	CASSLGYGTNSPLHF	TGCGCCAGCAGCTTGGGGTATGGCACAAATTCACCCCTCCACTTT